A single sample is the source of the 29 T cell receptor beta chains below, sequenced in a study of PD-L1 blockade in urothelial cancer. As for time point: pretreatment peripheral blood. Here immunoSEQ multiplex PCR was the method, and the copy in TCRdb shows in-frame clones only, minus some. The sample gives 37,000 or so clones, over 75% of which show up once; around 16% is in the top ten. This material consisted of PBMCs, taken around atezolizumab (anti-PD-L1) treatment. These receptors were obtained from a man aged 60-69 years with urothelial cancer.

The chain has TRBV5-6 and TRBJ1-1; D may be TRBD1 (6 bases). Germline loops: CDR1 SGHDT, CDR2 YYEEEE. The CDR3 runs to 13 residues. The V end lost 6 bases, the J end lost 2 bases, and 11 bases lay between the germline ends. As DNA, the CDR3 is TGTGCCAGCACCCAGGGGAGAAACACTGAAGCTTTCTTT. Amino acid sequence: CASTQGRNTEAFF.

The chain links TRBV9 to TRBJ2-3; 9 positions match TRBD2. Germline assignment: CDR1 SGDLS and CDR2 YYNGEE. V shed 4 bases and J 9 bases; nucleotides not matched to a gene: 12. CDR3 size: 15 residues. CDR3: CASSFSSGTGTTQYF. Here the CDR3 DNA reads TGTGCCAGCAGCTTCTCTAGCGGGACCGGGACGACGCAGTATTTT.

The V and J genes are TRBV5-1 and TRBJ2-2; TRBD1 matches at 8 bases. V dropped 0 bases and J dropped 4; count of bases not matched to a gene: 2. The CDR3 covers 15 residues. From germline, CDR1 is SGHRS and CDR2 YFSETQ. CDR3 protein: CASSLDRGSTGELFF. The CDR3 nucleotides are TGCGCCAGCAGCTTGGACAGGGGGAGCACCGGGGAGCTGTTTTTT.

In nucleotides, the CDR3 is TGTGCCAGCAGTGAACCCTCTGACAGTAAGGCTGAAGCTTTCTTT. This encodes CASSEPSDSKAEAFF. The chain uses TRBV25-1 and TRBJ1-1; D is perhaps TRBD1 (5 bases). V shed 2 bases and J shed 6 bases, with 16 bases lying between them. The CDR3 has 15 amino acids. Germline V gene data show CDR1 as MGHDK and CDR2 as SYGVNS.

A single count supports this clone. The V gene is TRBV18, the J gene TRBJ2-7; tentative D call: TRBD2 (5 bases). In germline, CDR1 is KGHSH, CDR2 LQKENI. There are 14 residues in the CDR3. V lost 3 bases to trimming and J lost 5 bases, with 14 bases between them. The CDR3 DNA follows: TGTGCCAGCTCACCGGGGAGTGATCGCCACGAGCAGTACTTC. Amino acids: CASSPGSDRHEQYF.

This clone appeared a few times. This chain links TRBV21-1 with TRBJ2-2; no DNA check was done on the table's D call, TRBD1. TRBV21-1 is reported as a pseudogene. The CDR3 totals 18 residues. The DNA of the CDR3 is TGTGCCAGCAGCAAAGTTCTGAACATGGCCCTGAACACCGGGGAGCTGTTTTTT. This sequence encodes CASSKVLNMALNTGELFF.

J is TRBJ2-3 and V is TRBV9; a weak D match, TRBD2 (5 bases). The length of the CDR3 is 15 residues. Trimming pared 5 bases from V and 2 bases from J, leaving 15 bases between. Germline CDR1 is SGDLS and CDR2 is YYNGEE. CDR3 region: CASSPGLHITDTQYF. CDR3 sequence (DNA): TGTGCCAGCAGTCCTGGACTTCATATCACAGATACGCAGTATTTT.

The CDR3 here is CASSLAGGGGELFF. The CDR3 nucleotides read TGTGCCAGCAGCTTGGCAGGCGGCGGGGGGGAGCTGTTTTTT. J is TRBJ2-2 and V is TRBV5-6, with a weak D call TRBD2 (5 bases). CDR1 is SGHDT, CDR2 YYEEEE, per germline. The CDR3 sequence is 14 residues long. The ends were cut back, 0 bases at V and 8 bases at J, with 11 bases in the middle.

The chain has TRBV11-2 and TRBJ2-5, with D perhaps TRBD2 (6 bases). V shed 5 bases and J shed 5 bases, with 18 bases lying between them. Germline V gives CDR1 SGHAT, CDR2 FQNNGV. The CDR3 length is 15 residues. This CDR3 reads CASSKEQAGSETQYF. The CDR3 DNA follows: TGTGCCAGCAGCAAAGAACAGGCGGGGTCGGAGACCCAGTACTTC.

This sequence joins TRBV5-1 and TRBJ2-2, with a possible D match to TRBD2 (6 bases). Trimming removed 3 bases at V and 4 bases at J, with 7 bases between. CDR1 and CDR2 from the germline V gene are SGHRS and YFSETQ. The length of the CDR3 is 13 residues. CDR3 amino acids: CASSWGGTGELFF. As DNA, the CDR3 is TGCGCCAGCAGCTGGGGAGGCACCGGGGAGCTGTTTTTT.

The chain couples TRBV19 to TRBJ1-4, with D maybe TRBD1 (5 bases). Germline CDR1 is LNHDA and CDR2 is SQIVND (reference sequence). Trimming removed 8 bases at V and 5 bases at J, with 18 bases between. The CDR3 runs 15 residues. This chain's CDR3 is CASSHPTGGNEKLFF. The CDR3 DNA reads as TGTGCCAGTTCCCACCCCACGGGGGGAAATGAAAAACTGTTTTTT.

This clone is categorized as medium-sized (0.01 to 0.1%). The chain links TRBV6-6 to TRBJ1-2; 7 nucleotides line up with TRBD1. This CDR3 comprises 14 residues. The V gene's germline CDR1 is MNHNY and CDR2 SVGAGI (reference sequence). The V and J ends lost 7 bases and 9 bases, in that order; junction bases with no gene match: 14. CDR3 in amino acids: CASMPRDRPWRYTF. The CDR3 DNA reads as TGTGCCAGCATGCCTCGGGACAGACCTTGGCGCTACACCTTC.

This rearrangement joins TRBV5-1 to TRBJ2-5, with D possibly TRBD1 on 5 matching bases. V lost 4 bases and J 2 bases, leaving 12 bases between the germline ends. The CDR3 sequence is 14 residues long. CDR1 is SGHRS and CDR2 is YFSETQ in the germline V gene. The CDR3 DNA reads TGCGCCAGCAGCACCACAGGTGGGCAAGAGACCCAGTACTTC. It codes for CASSTTGGQETQYF.

The chain is built from TRBV5-8 and TRBJ2-1; 8 bases map to TRBD1. This CDR3 comprises 15 residues. Per germline, CDR1 SGHTS and CDR2 YDEGEE. V gave up 5 bases and J gave up 1 base; unmatched junction bases: 5. The CDR3 DNA follows: TGTGCCAGCAGTTCCGGACAGGGTTCCTACAATGAGCAGTTCTTC. Protein sequence: CASSSGQGSYNEQFF.

V and J are TRBV10-3 and TRBJ1-1; D possibly corresponds to TRBD1 (5 bases). CDR1 ENHRY and CDR2 SYGVKD come from the germline V gene. This CDR3 region has 14 residues. Trimming removed 6 bases from V and 1 base from J, with 12 bases in between. The CDR3 reads CAIRAEGPNTEAFF. CDR3 nucleotide sequence: TGTGCCATCAGGGCGGAGGGGCCGAACACTGAAGCTTTCTTT.

The rearrangement links TRBV28 to TRBJ1-1; D call uncertain. The CDR3 spans 12 residues. With 5 bases removed from V and 8 bases from J, the gap between germline ends came to 12 bases. The germline CDR1 and CDR2 sequences are MDHEN and SYDVKM. Here the CDR3 DNA reads TGTGCCAGCAGTCAGACCCTGGGCGAAGCTTTCTTT. Translation: CASSQTLGEAFF.

The V gene is TRBV5-1, the J gene TRBJ2-5; 7 bases match TRBD1. V lost 0 bases and J lost 9; bases outside the gene matches: 11. The CDR3 spans 15 residues. Germline CDR1 and CDR2: SGHRS and YFSETQ. The CDR3 loop reads CASSLDGTAGMAQYF. The CDR3 DNA follows: TGCGCCAGCAGCTTGGATGGGACAGCCGGGATGGCCCAGTACTTC.

The chain couples TRBV7-8 to TRBJ2-1; D is undetermined. Germline values: CDR1 SGHVS, CDR2 FQNEAQ. The V and J ends lost 3 bases and 8 bases respectively, with 11 bases between them. The CDR3 totals 13 residues. Here the CDR3 DNA reads TGTGCCAGCAGCTTCATAACTAACCATGAGCAGTTCTTC. Translating gives CASSFITNHEQFF.

The chain combines TRBV2 with TRBJ1-1; D is uncertain. The CDR3 contains 12 residues. Germline assignment: CDR1 SNHLY and CDR2 FYNNEI. V shed 3 bases and J shed 5 bases, with 7 bases lying between them. The CDR3 loop is CASSDRRTEAFF. CDR3 sequence (DNA): TGTGCCAGCAGTGATCGGAGAACTGAAGCTTTCTTT. Together with reference TRBV2 and TRBJ1-1, the CDR3 gives the full variable domain: EPEVTQTPSHQVTQMGQEVILRCVPISNHLYFYWYRQILGQKVEFLVSFYNNEISEKSEIFDDQFSVERPDGSNFTLKIRSTKLEDSAMYFCASSDRRTEAFFGQGTRLTVV.

The chain employs TRBV2 and TRBJ1-2, with 10 nucleotides matching TRBD1. The germline V gene has CDR1 SNHLY and CDR2 FYNNEI. The CDR3 spans 16 residues. With 5 bases clipped from V and 7 bases from J, the junction kept 13 bases outside the gene matches. The DNA of the CDR3 is TGTGCCAGCAGTCAGGTGGGCGGGACAGGGGCTGCTGGCTACACCTTC. It encodes CASSQVGGTGAAGYTF.

This chain links TRBV7-2 with TRBJ2-7; 14 bases are shared with TRBD2. This CDR3 has 15 amino acids. V shed 4 bases and J 7 bases; nucleotides not matched to a gene: 6. The germline gives CDR1 SGHTA, CDR2 FQGNSA. The CDR3 region is CASSSGLAGGGEQYF. The CDR3 nucleotides read TGTGCCAGCAGCTCAGGACTAGCGGGAGGTGGAGAGCAGTACTTC.

The rearrangement uses TRBV5-1 and TRBJ1-2, with 9 bases aligning to TRBD1. The V gene end was trimmed by 2 bases and the J gene end by 8 bases; junction bases not matched to a gene: 10. Germline lookup yields CDR1 SGHRS and CDR2 YFSETQ. This CDR3 is 15 amino acids long. CDR3 bases: TGCGCCAGCAGCTTAACGACAGGGGGAGACGTCGGCTACACCTTC. This codes for CASSLTTGGDVGYTF.

The chain joins TRBV19 to TRBJ2-1; the match to TRBD2 covers 7 bases. Germline trimming cut 4 bases from V and 0 bases from J; bases unmatched to any gene: 9. CDR1 is LNHDA and CDR2 is SQIVND in the germline V gene (reference sequence). CDR3 length: 17 amino acids. CDR3 coding DNA: TGTGCCAGTAGTACCCTCGGAGCGGGGAGCTCCTACAATGAGCAGTTCTTC. Translated, it gives CASSTLGAGSSYNEQFF.

Note on this clone: An end of the junction does not agree with germline; a read error may underlie this. The DNA of the CDR3 is TGTGCTAGCAGCTTAGATGTCAGAAACGAGCAGTACTTC. Its protein is CASSLDVRNEQYF. The chain recombines TRBV7-7 with TRBJ2-7; D is undetermined. The CDR3 has 13 amino acids. From germline, CDR1 is SSHAT and CDR2 FNYEAQ (reference sequence).

This chain uses TRBV9 with TRBJ1-6; D is perhaps TRBD1 (6 bases). Germline loops: CDR1 SGDLS, CDR2 YYNGEE. Trimming shortened V by 0 bases and J by 10 bases, and 17 bases separated the two germline ends. The CDR3 runs 16 residues. This CDR3 reads CASSVAQGGVGSPLHF. CDR3 nucleotides: TGTGCCAGCAGCGTAGCCCAAGGGGGTGTCGGGTCACCCCTCCACTTT. Using reference TRBV9 and TRBJ1-6 for the parts outside the CDR3, the full variable domain is DSGVTQTPKHLITATGQRVTLRCSPRSGDLSVYWYQQSLDQGLQFLIQYYNGEERAKGNILERFSAQQFPDLHSELNLSSLELGDSALYFCASSVAQGGVGSPLHFGNGTRLTVT.

This clone was counted a single time. This sequence joins TRBV6-5 and TRBJ2-3; 10 bases match TRBD1. The germline V gene has CDR1 MNHEY and CDR2 SVGAGI. This CDR3 region has 14 residues. Trimming took 7 bases from V and 5 from J; bases not matched to a gene: 6. As DNA, the CDR3 is TGTGCCAGCAAAAGGACAGGGGGGGGAGATACGCAGTATTTT. Protein: CASKRTGGGDTQYF.

The chain links TRBV11-1 to TRBJ2-7, with TRBD2 as a possible D gene (6 bases). The germline gives CDR1 SGHAT, CDR2 FQDESV (reference sequence). The CDR3 runs to 12 residues. The V gene lost 8 bases and the J gene lost 3 bases, with 11 bases spanning the gap. The CDR3 loop reads CASGRRGYEQYF. The CDR3 DNA is TGTGCCAGCGGGCGGCGGGGCTACGAGCAGTACTTC.

This sequence joins TRBV19 and TRBJ2-1, with TRBD2 identical over 8 bases. V was pared by 5 bases and J by 3 bases, with 6 bases of the junction left unmatched. Germline V CDR1 and CDR2: LNHDA, SQIVND (reference sequence). The CDR3 is 15 amino acids. The DNA for the CDR3 is TGTGCCAGTAGTTTTAGCGGGATCAACTACAATGAGCAGTTCTTC. Its protein is CASSFSGINYNEQFF.

The V and J genes are TRBV5-1 and TRBJ1-3, with unresolved D. Trimming cost V 0 bases and J 1 base, with 5 bases left between them. This CDR3 contains 14 residues. Germline CDR1 reads SGHRS; CDR2 reads YFSETQ. DNA for the CDR3: TGCGCCAGCAGCTTGGGAGTTTCTGGAAACACCATATATTTT. It codes for CASSLGVSGNTIYF.